The count of the clone carrying this T cell receptor (beta chain) is one. Amplification of TCR beta CDR3 regions was performed using RNA transcripts as template. When the TCR CDR3 underwent first-round RT-PCR, the HTBI primer set was used. TCRdb redid the calling of the multiplex PCR reads with MiXCR, one entry per CDR3 protein. This sample has 450,000 to 700,000 distinct CDR3 sequences, with 40% to 55% found just once. No ophthalmopathy progression within 18 months constituted stable Graves' hyperthyroidism. Diagnoses were made from clinical symptoms, serum measures (thyroxine and TRAb), thyroid ultrasound and orbital computed tomography. These data belong to a study of T cells in Graves' hyperthyroidism and ophthalmopathy. The germline V gene has CDR1 MNHNS and CDR2 SASEGT. V gave up 4 bases and J gave up 4 bases, with 16 bases separating them. CDR3 length equals 15 residues.

This sequence joins TRBV6-1 and TRBJ1-2; D is uncertain. This clonotype was obtained from a woman under 30 with Graves' hyperthyroidism. The specimen sequenced was peripheral blood or thyroid tissue (not recorded which). CDR3: CASSAFSPRGYGYTF. CDR3 bases: TGTGCCAGCAGTGCGTTTAGTCCTCGGGGCTATGGCTACACCTTC.